The present entry profiles one T cell receptor (beta chain) with its context. Its antigen is not identified. The source of the sample is a study of post-analysis software for immune sequencing data. As for the study in general: Disease courses included relapsing-remitting, secondary progressive and progressive-relapsing multiple sclerosis.

Overall study results and limits: Multiple sclerosis patients showed significantly lower normalized Chao1 diversity than controls did. Samples prepared in the same batch strongly co-clustered by F measure. TRBV5-6, TRBV5-1 and TRBV20-1 were among several TRBV segments more frequent in patients than controls.

V lost 6 bases to trimming and J lost 6 bases; unmatched junction nucleotides: 3. This CDR3 has 13 amino acids. CDR1 MNHEY and CDR2 SVGAGI come from the germline V gene. TCR beta cDNA libraries had unique molecular identifiers. There were about 0.85 to 11 million T cells, and about 540,000 cDNA molecules came from them. TCRdb redid the calling of the PCR reads with MiXCR, one entry per CDR3 protein. There are around 400,000 distinct CDR3 sequences in the sample; 30% to 45% occur only once, and under 15% lies in the top ten. This sequence joins TRBV6-5 and TRBJ2-3, with 10 bases identical to TRBD2. The sequencing input was blood. This clonotype was sampled from a girl aged 10 to 17 with multiple sclerosis. The DNA of the CDR3 is TGTGCCAGCAGCGGACTAGCGGTGGATACGCAGTATTTT. Protein product: CASSGLAVDTQYF.